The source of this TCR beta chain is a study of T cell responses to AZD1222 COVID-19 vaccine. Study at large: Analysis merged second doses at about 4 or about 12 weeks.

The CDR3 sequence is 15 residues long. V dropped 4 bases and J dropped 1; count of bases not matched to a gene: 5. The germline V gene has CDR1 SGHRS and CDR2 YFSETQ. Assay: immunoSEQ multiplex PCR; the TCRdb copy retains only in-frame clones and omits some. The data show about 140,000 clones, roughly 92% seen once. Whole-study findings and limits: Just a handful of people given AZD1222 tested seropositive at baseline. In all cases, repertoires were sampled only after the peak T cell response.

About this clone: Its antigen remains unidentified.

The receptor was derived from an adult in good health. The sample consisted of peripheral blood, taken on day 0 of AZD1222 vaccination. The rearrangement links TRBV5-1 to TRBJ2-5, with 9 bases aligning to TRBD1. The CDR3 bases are TGCGCCAGCAGCGCTCAGACAGGGGGCCAAGAGACCCAGTACTTC. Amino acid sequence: CASSAQTGGQETQYF.